This passage covers 7 T cell receptor beta chains from one sample sequenced in a study of T cell repertoires in cytomegalovirus infection. In TCRdb, the reads were re-called with MiXCR into one record per CDR3 protein. The table includes around 260,000 distinct CDR3 sequences, about a quarter detected once. The sample was PBMCs. The source of these receptors is a human donor in good health (CMV status not recorded). Some clones in this sample may be carry-over from other donors' samples.

This clonotype has at least ten counts. This rearrangement joins TRBV7-2 to TRBJ1-1, with unresolved D. CDR3 length equals 14 residues. Trimming left V 1 base short and J 1 base short, with 7 bases between. Germline lookup yields CDR1 SGHTA and CDR2 FQGNSA. The CDR3 nucleotides read TGTGCCAGCAGCTTAGGCAGGTCGAACACTGAAGCTTTCTTT. As protein: CASSLGRSNTEAFF. The full variable domain, rest sourced from reference TRBV7-2 and TRBJ1-1, is GAGVSQSPSNKVTEKGKDVELRCDPISGHTALYWYRQSLGQGLEFLIYFQGNSAPDKSGLPSDRFSAERTGGSVSTLTIQRTQQEDSAVYLCASSLGRSNTEAFFGQGTRLTVV.

In this sample, this clonotype turned up a few times. The V gene is TRBV6-4, the J gene TRBJ1-6; D call uncertain. Trimming cost V 3 bases and J 8 bases, with 11 bases left between them. This CDR3 is built from 14 residues. Germline CDR1 is MRHNA and CDR2 is SNTAGT. CDR3 protein: CASSEGFGDSPLHF. The CDR3 DNA reads TGTGCCAGCAGTGAAGGGTTTGGAGATTCACCCCTCCACTTT.

The CDR3 nucleotides are TGTGCCAGCAGCACCCTCGCAGGGGCCGGGGAGCTGTTTTTT. The encoded protein is CASSTLAGAGELFF. V is TRBV7-2 and J is TRBJ2-2, with a tentative D call TRBD1 (6 bases). The CDR3 is 14 amino acids. Germline V gene lookup returns CDR1 SGHTA and CDR2 FQGNSA. Trimming took 5 bases from V and 6 from J, leaving 13 bases between them.

This chain connects TRBV5-1 to TRBJ2-4; D not resolved. The germline V and J ends were trimmed by 3 bases and 13 bases, with 14 bases remaining between them. CDR1 SGHRS and CDR2 YFSETQ come from the germline V gene. The CDR3 sequence is 12 residues long. CDR3 loop: CASSSPAGLQYF. As DNA, the CDR3 is TGCGCCAGCAGCTCCCCCGCAGGATTACAGTACTTC.

This clonotype came up once. J is TRBJ1-4 and V is TRBV6-8; possibly TRBD1 for D (6 bases). The germline CDR1 and CDR2 sequences are MNHGY and SAAAGT. Trimming pared 6 bases from V and 7 bases from J, leaving 12 bases between. The CDR3 covers 13 residues. In DNA, the CDR3 is TGTGCCAGCAGGATGACAGGTGCTGAAAAACTGTTTTTT. Amino acids: CASRMTGAEKLFF.

V is TRBV20-1 and J is TRBJ1-5; TRBD1 matches 8 bases. Germline V gene lookup returns CDR1 DFQATT and CDR2 SNEGSKA (reference sequence). CDR3 length equals 14 residues. With 7 bases clipped from V and 4 bases from J, the junction kept 9 bases outside the gene matches. In DNA form, the CDR3 reads TGCAGTGTTGACAGGGGAGGTCAAAATCAGCCCCAGCATTTT. Amino acid sequence: CSVDRGGQNQPQHF.

The chain couples TRBV25-1 to TRBJ1-1; 8 positions match TRBD1. J lost 1 base, V lost 5 bases, and 6 bases had no gene match. Germline V gene sequence: CDR1 MGHDK, CDR2 SYGVNS. CDR3 length equals 15 residues. CDR3 DNA: TGTGCCAGCAGTCCCCCCGACAGGGGGAACACTGAAGCTTTCTTT. Amino acids: CASSPPDRGNTEAFF.